This T cell receptor (beta chain) was captured in a study of T-cell memory formation after mild COVID-19. Constant-segment primers were used for 5'RACE, and the resulting TCR alpha and TCR beta cDNA libraries carried sample barcodes and UMIs. TCRdb itself ran the 5' RACE reads through MiXCR, one entry per CDR3 protein. The table shows tens of thousands of distinct CDR3 sequences, with about 12% occurring only once. CDR1 is SGDLS, CDR2 YYNGEE, per germline. Deletions cut 7 bases from V and 7 bases from J, with 17 bases between. The CDR3 is 14 residues long. Sequencing was done on a sample of PBMCs or a T cell subset sorted from them (not recorded which). The TCR was taken from a man aged 18 to 30 who had mild COVID-19 (a few samples of this study predate the infection). Cell type and time point are not known. This sequence joins TRBV9 and TRBJ2-2; the D gene could be TRBD1 or TRBD2 (5 bases each). This chain's CDR3 is CASRDPATNGELFF. The CDR3 nucleotides read TGTGCCAGCCGGGACCCCGCCACGAACGGGGAGCTGTTTTTT.